The 28 T cell receptor beta chains in this list originate from one sample, sequenced in a study of technical replicates of blood from a handful of donors. Assay: immunoSEQ multiplex PCR; the TCRdb copy retains only in-frame clones and omits some. The table includes about 86,000 clones, 95% to 96% detected once. The sequenced material came from T cells isolated from PBMCs. The receptor set was obtained from a human donor in good health.

The rearrangement joins TRBV19 to TRBJ1-2; D uncertain. V lost 5 bases to trimming and J lost 1 base, with 20 bases between them. This CDR3 spans 17 amino acids. Germline CDR1 reads LNHDA; CDR2 reads SQIVND (reference sequence). The CDR3 sequence: CASSPRVELGVNYGYTF. CDR3 DNA sequence: TGTGCCAGTAGTCCCCGGGTGGAACTGGGAGTTAACTATGGCTACACCTTC.

The CDR3, as DNA: TGTGCCATCCTCGCGGGGTACTACGAGCAGTACTTC. It codes for CAILAGYYEQYF. The chain joins TRBV6-1 to TRBJ2-7; TRBD2 is a possible D gene (6 bases). V was pared by 10 bases and J by 3 bases, with 13 bases between. The CDR3 is 12 amino acids. Germline-derived CDR1 and CDR2 are MNHNS and SASEGT.

The V gene is TRBV19, the J gene TRBJ2-7; a weak D match, TRBD2 (5 bases). CDR3 length: 17 residues. Germline assignment: CDR1 LNHDA and CDR2 SQIVND (reference sequence). Trimming took 0 bases from V and 0 from J, leaving 15 bases between them. CDR3 nucleotides: TGTGCCAGTAGTATAGACCACGGAGGAGATGTCTCCTACGAGCAGTACTTC. This codes for CASSIDHGGDVSYEQYF.

The genes are TRBV4-1 and TRBJ2-3; possible D gene TRBD2, 5 bases. CDR3 length: 17 amino acids. V lost 3 bases and J 1 base, leaving 17 bases between the germline ends. Germline V gene sequence: CDR1 MGHRA, CDR2 YSYEKL. The chain's CDR3 is CASSHVRVPRGTDTQYF. The CDR3 nucleotides are TGCGCCAGCAGCCACGTGAGGGTTCCTAGGGGCACAGATACGCAGTATTTT.

This clone was seen more than once but under ten times. The chain has TRBV4-3 and TRBJ2-1; 8 bases fit TRBD2. V lost 0 bases to trimming and J lost 5 bases; unmatched junction nucleotides: 3. The CDR3 spans 15 residues. Germline V lookup: CDR1 LGHNA, CDR2 YSLEER. The CDR3 region has the DNA TGCGCCAGCAGCCAAGAAAGCGGGAGCCACAATGAGCAGTTCTTC. This sequence encodes CASSQESGSHNEQFF.

This chain links TRBV6-1 with TRBJ1-2; 11 bases match TRBD1. The CDR3 covers 15 residues. Germline CDR1 reads MNHNS; CDR2 reads SASEGT. After removal of 6 bases from V and 4 bases from J, the junction contained 7 bases not matched to a gene. This CDR3 reads CASRDGQGASYGYTF. The DNA of the CDR3 is TGTGCCAGCAGGGATGGACAGGGGGCGAGCTATGGCTACACCTTC.

J is TRBJ2-7 and V is TRBV29-1; 8 nucleotides align to TRBD2. CDR1 and CDR2 (germline): SQVTM, ANQGSEA. Unmatched junction bases numbered 9, after V lost 4 bases and J lost 4 bases. The CDR3 sequence is 14 residues long. The CDR3, as DNA: TGCAGCGTTGTGATAGCGGGATTGTTGTACGAGCAGTACTTC. Protein product: CSVVIAGLLYEQYF.

The rearrangement links TRBV9 to TRBJ2-7; 7 bases match TRBD2. Germline V gene data show CDR1 as SGDLS and CDR2 as YYNGEE. V was pared by 4 bases and J by 0 bases, with 4 bases of the junction left unmatched. The CDR3 runs 14 residues. CDR3 loop: CASSPSGSSYEQYF. CDR3 coding DNA: TGTGCCAGCAGCCCTAGCGGAAGCTCCTACGAGCAGTACTTC. Based on the CDR3 plus reference TRBV9 and TRBJ2-7, the full variable domain is DSGVTQTPKHLITATGQRVTLRCSPRSGDLSVYWYQQSLDQGLQFLIQYYNGEERAKGNILERFSAQQFPDLHSELNLSSLELGDSALYFCASSPSGSSYEQYFGPGTRLTVT.

CDR3: CASSQYRDNEQFF. CDR3 in DNA: TGCGCCAGCAGCCAATACAGGGACAATGAGCAGTTCTTC. V usage is TRBV4-1 and J usage is TRBJ2-1, with TRBD1 as a possible D gene (6 bases). CDR3 size: 13 residues. The germline V and J ends were trimmed by 2 bases and 5 bases, with 7 bases remaining between them. Germline CDR1 and CDR2: MGHRA and YSYEKL.

V usage is TRBV6-5 and J usage is TRBJ1-1, with D hard to call. Germline V gene data show CDR1 as MNHEY and CDR2 as SVGAGI. The CDR3 is 14 residues long. Trimming took off 5 bases at V and 2 bases at J, with 12 bases between the two ends. CDR3 DNA: TGTGCCAGCAGTAACGGGTCTTTAAACACTGAAGCTTTCTTT. It codes for CASSNGSLNTEAFF.

This rearrangement joins TRBV7-9 to TRBJ2-1; 7 nucleotides line up with TRBD2. The CDR3 is 12 amino acids. Germline CDR1 and CDR2: SEHNR and FQNEAQ (reference sequence). After removal of 8 bases from V and 7 bases from J, the junction contained 5 bases not matched to a gene. CDR3 DNA sequence: TGTGCCAGCGCTCTGGGGGGGAATGAGCAGTTCTTC. It translates to CASALGGNEQFF.

The chain links TRBV7-2 to TRBJ2-7; the match to TRBD2 covers 10 bases. Germline V gives CDR1 SGHTA, CDR2 FQGNSA. The CDR3 spans 16 residues. The V segment lost 3 bases and the J segment 3 bases; nucleotides outside the gene matches: 8. This CDR3 is CASSFILAGRFYEQYF. The CDR3 nucleotides read TGTGCCAGCAGCTTCATACTAGCGGGACGGTTCTACGAGCAGTACTTC.

The rearrangement links TRBV29-1 to TRBJ1-3; 9 nucleotides align to TRBD1. The V gene end was trimmed by 0 bases and the J gene end by 4 bases; junction bases not matched to a gene: 4. The CDR3 loop spans 15 amino acids. The germline gives CDR1 SQVTM, CDR2 ANQGSEA. The CDR3 DNA reads as TGCAGCGTTGAAGATACCGGGACAGGGGGAAACACCATATATTTT. Encoded protein: CSVEDTGTGGNTIYF.

This clone came up once. J is TRBJ1-3 and V is TRBV28, with a possible D match to TRBD1 (5 bases). This CDR3 contains 16 residues. Per the germline V gene, CDR1 is MDHEN and CDR2 is SYDVKM. V gave up 8 bases and J gave up 4 bases, with 21 bases separating them. The CDR3, as DNA: TGTGCCAGCGGGGACCGTGGGAGGGTTGGAGGAAACACCATATATTTT. This codes for CASGDRGRVGGNTIYF.

This chain links TRBV27 with TRBJ2-2; D remains ambiguous. Trimming stripped 2 bases from V and 6 bases from J, with 10 bases between. Germline V CDR1 and CDR2: MNHEY, SMNVEV (reference sequence). There are 14 residues in the CDR3. The CDR3 DNA reads as TGTGCCAGCAGTTTAGTGGCCTTCTCCGGGGAGCTGTTTTTT. It specifies CASSLVAFSGELFF.

The chain combines TRBV4-2 with TRBJ2-7; TRBD2 aligns across 10 bases. CDR1 and CDR2 from the germline V gene are LGHNA and YNFKEQ. The CDR3 is made up of 15 amino acids. With V trimmed by 0 bases and J by 6 bases, 5 bases remained unmatched. The CDR3 nucleotides read TGTGCCAGCAGCCAAGAGGCTAGCGGGAGTGGCGAGCAGTACTTC. It yields the protein CASSQEASGSGEQYF.

The V and J genes are TRBV7-3 and TRBJ2-3; the D gene is possibly TRBD1 (5 bases). With 4 bases removed from V and 2 bases from J, the gap between germline ends came to 10 bases. Germline CDR1 reads SGHTA; CDR2 reads FQGTGA. There are 14 residues in the CDR3. Written as DNA, the CDR3 is TGTGCCAGCAGCTGGGGCAGGGTCACAGATACGCAGTATTTT. It translates to CASSWGRVTDTQYF.

The chain links TRBV11-2 to TRBJ1-1; D remains unclear. V lost 2 bases and J lost 1, with 14 bases in between. The CDR3 is 16 amino acids. The germline V gene encodes CDR1 SGHAT and CDR2 FQNNGV. CDR3 DNA: TGTGCCAGCAGCTTACGGTTCACCCACGGGAACACTGAAGCTTTCTTT. It encodes CASSLRFTHGNTEAFF.

The chain links TRBV9 to TRBJ2-7, with D possibly matching TRBD1 (6 bases). The ends were cut back, 4 bases at V and 3 bases at J, with 11 bases in the middle. The CDR3 spans 13 residues. Germline V lookup: CDR1 SGDLS, CDR2 YYNGEE. This CDR3 reads CASSPGTYYEQYF. CDR3 coding DNA: TGTGCCAGCAGCCCCGGGACATACTACGAGCAGTACTTC.

V usage is TRBV30 and J usage is TRBJ2-7; 7 nucleotides line up with TRBD1. Trimming removed 4 bases from V and 5 bases from J; junction bases left unmatched: 14. The CDR3 is 15 amino acids. Germline CDR1 is GTSNPN and CDR2 is SVGIG (reference sequence). CDR3 bases: TGTGCCTGGACTCCCGACAGGGTTATCGTCCACGAGCAGTACTTC. Residues: CAWTPDRVIVHEQYF.

In its sample, this clone was seen once. J is TRBJ1-3 and V is TRBV7-2, with D possibly being TRBD1 (6 bases). Germline CDR1 and CDR2: SGHTA and FQGNSA. The CDR3 sequence is 17 residues long. V shed 5 bases and J shed 0 bases, with 17 bases lying between them. The CDR3 coding sequence is TGTGCCAGCAGCATGATCGGACAGATGTACTCTGGAAACACCATATATTTT. Its protein product is CASSMIGQMYSGNTIYF.

J is TRBJ2-7 and V is TRBV9, with 11 nucleotides matching TRBD2. Germline V CDR1 and CDR2: SGDLS, YYNGEE. Trimming at V came to 0 bases and at J to 4 bases, leaving 3 bases not matched to a gene. The CDR3 runs to 15 residues. CDR3 sequence reads: CASSVGLAGGYEQYF. The CDR3 DNA sequence: TGTGCCAGCAGCGTAGGATTAGCGGGAGGGTACGAGCAGTACTTC.

The chain uses TRBV2 and TRBJ2-1; D call uncertain. The V gene lost 8 bases and the J gene lost 1 base, with 6 bases spanning the gap. The CDR3 totals 12 residues. Germline values: CDR1 SNHLY, CDR2 FYNNEI. This CDR3 is CASFGSYNEQFF. The DNA of the CDR3 is TGTGCCAGCTTCGGTTCCTACAATGAGCAGTTCTTC.

V and J are TRBV7-8 and TRBJ2-7; TRBD2 matches 13 bases. Germline CDR1 SGHVS, CDR2 FQNEAQ. After removal of 4 bases from V and 4 bases from J, the junction contained 19 bases not matched to a gene. This CDR3 has 20 amino acids. The CDR3 DNA is TGTGCCAGCAGCTCGTTCCAAGGGACTAGCGGGATTACCCGCCCATACGAGCAGTACTTC. It encodes CASSSFQGTSGITRPYEQYF. The full variable domain, with the rest looked up from reference TRBV7-8 and TRBJ2-7, is GAGVSQSPRYKVAKRGQDVALRCDPISGHVSLFWYQQALGQGPEFLTYFQNEAQLDKSGLPSDRFFAERPEGSVSTLKIQRTQQEDSAVYLCASSSFQGTSGITRPYEQYFGPGTRLTVT.

The rearrangement links TRBV19 to TRBJ2-7; 7 bases map to TRBD1. Germline values: CDR1 LNHDA, CDR2 SQIVND (reference sequence). This CDR3 has 14 amino acids. V trimming: 5 bases; J trimming: 3 bases; junction bases outside the gene matches: 7. In nucleotides, the CDR3 is TGTGCCAGTAGTCCTCGGGACAGCGTCTACGAGCAGTACTTC. Amino acids: CASSPRDSVYEQYF.

The CDR3 loop is CASSERLAGPYYEQYF. CDR3 DNA: TGTGCCAGCAGTGAGAGGCTAGCGGGGCCTTACTACGAGCAGTACTTC. The V and J genes are TRBV2 and TRBJ2-7; 9 bases line up with TRBD2. The J segment lost 3 bases and the V segment lost 3 bases, leaving 9 bases of the junction unmatched. CDR3 length equals 16 residues. Germline assignment: CDR1 SNHLY and CDR2 FYNNEI.

CDR3 coding DNA: TGTGCCAGCAGCAAATTAAAGAGCGACTTAGCCAAAAACATTCAGTACTTC. This gives the protein CASSKLKSDLAKNIQYF. The V call is TRBV21-1, the J call TRBJ2-4; the table gives TRBD2 as D, unverified against the DNA. TRBV21-1 is designated a pseudogene. CDR3 size: 17 residues.

CDR3 protein: CSVPGLHAEAFF. As DNA, the CDR3 is TGCAGCGTCCCGGGACTGCACGCTGAAGCTTTCTTT. The chain couples TRBV29-1 to TRBJ1-1; D possibly corresponds to TRBD1 (5 bases). CDR1 is SQVTM, CDR2 ANQGSEA, per germline. This CDR3 has 12 residues. Trimming cost V 6 bases and J 6 bases, with 14 bases left between them.